At least ten counts were recorded for the clone carrying this T cell receptor beta chain. The data were obtained in a study of blood T cell repertoires in COVID-19. Study-wide context: Some COVID-19 samples were acute and others convalescent; all came from the United States, Italy and Spain.

V lost 4 bases and J lost 8; bases outside the gene matches: 10. The CDR3 totals 15 residues. The V gene's germline CDR1 is MNHEY and CDR2 SVGAGI. As processed by the authors: Researchers report that nucleated cell counts were estimated from reference gene primer amplification. The data were produced by immunoSEQ multiplex PCR, yet TCRdb's version contains in-frame clones alone and is incomplete. For V, J and clone size, that table is used; D and trimming come from the DNA. The sample carries over 300,000 clones, 90% recorded once. The V and J genes are TRBV6-5 and TRBJ2-1, with TRBD1 identical over 8 bases. The sequenced sample was peripheral blood. The clonotype originates from a man aged 18 to 35 with active or convalescent COVID-19. The chain's CDR3 is CASSSFAGGGDEQFF. CDR3 sequence (DNA): TGTGCCAGCAGTTCCTTCGCAGGGGGCGGCGATGAGCAGTTCTTC.